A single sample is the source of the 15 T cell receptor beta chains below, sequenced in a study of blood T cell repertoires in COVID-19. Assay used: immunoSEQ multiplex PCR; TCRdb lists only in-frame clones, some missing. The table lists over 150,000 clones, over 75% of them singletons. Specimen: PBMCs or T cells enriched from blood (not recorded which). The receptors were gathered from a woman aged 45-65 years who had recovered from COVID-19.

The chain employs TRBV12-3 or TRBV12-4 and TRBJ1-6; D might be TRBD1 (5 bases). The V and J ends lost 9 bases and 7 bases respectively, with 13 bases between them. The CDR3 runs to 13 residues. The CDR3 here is CASAGRMNSPLHF. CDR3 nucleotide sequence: TGTGCCAGTGCGGGACGGATGAATTCACCCCTCCACTTT.

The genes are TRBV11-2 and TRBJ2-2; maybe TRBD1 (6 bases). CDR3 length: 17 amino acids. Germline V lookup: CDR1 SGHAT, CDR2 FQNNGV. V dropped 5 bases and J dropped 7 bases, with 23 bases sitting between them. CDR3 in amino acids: CASSLRTVPPEGGELFF. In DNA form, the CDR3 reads TGTGCCAGCAGCCTCCGGACAGTCCCCCCGGAAGGCGGGGAGCTGTTTTTT.

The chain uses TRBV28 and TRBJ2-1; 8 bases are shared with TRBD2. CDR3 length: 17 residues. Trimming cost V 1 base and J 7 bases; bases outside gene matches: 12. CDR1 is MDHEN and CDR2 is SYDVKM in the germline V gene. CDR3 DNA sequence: TGTGCCAGCAGTTTATTCGGGTGGCGGGAGGACGGGAATGAGCAGTTCTTC. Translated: CASSLFGWREDGNEQFF. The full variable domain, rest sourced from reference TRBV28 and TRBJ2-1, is DVKVTQSSRYLVKRTGEKVFLECVQDMDHENMFWYRQDPGLGLRLIYFSYDVKMKEKGDIPEGYSVSREKKERFSLILESASTNQTSMYLCASSLFGWREDGNEQFFGPGTRLTVL.

Here the CDR3 reads CASSRTGGAPGELFF. The CDR3 coding sequence is TGTGCCAGCAGTAGGACAGGCGGAGCCCCCGGGGAGCTGTTTTTT. This rearrangement joins TRBV6-5 to TRBJ2-2; 7 bases line up with TRBD1. V was clipped by 5 bases and J by 6 bases; unmatched bases: 9. CDR1 is MNHEY and CDR2 is SVGAGI in the germline V gene. CDR3 size: 15 residues.

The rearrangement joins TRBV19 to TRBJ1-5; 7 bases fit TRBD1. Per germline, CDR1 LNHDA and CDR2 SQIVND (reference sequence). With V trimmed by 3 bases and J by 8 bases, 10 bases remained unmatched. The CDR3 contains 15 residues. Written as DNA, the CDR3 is TGTGCCAGTAGTATGGGACAGAAAACCAGGGAGCCCCAGCATTTT. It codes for CASSMGQKTREPQHF.

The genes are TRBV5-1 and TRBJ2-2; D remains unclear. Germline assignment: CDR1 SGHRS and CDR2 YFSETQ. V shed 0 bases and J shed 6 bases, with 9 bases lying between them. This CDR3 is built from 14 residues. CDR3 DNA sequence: TGCGCCAGCAGCTTGGTCCCTAGAGCCGGGGAGCTGTTTTTT. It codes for CASSLVPRAGELFF.

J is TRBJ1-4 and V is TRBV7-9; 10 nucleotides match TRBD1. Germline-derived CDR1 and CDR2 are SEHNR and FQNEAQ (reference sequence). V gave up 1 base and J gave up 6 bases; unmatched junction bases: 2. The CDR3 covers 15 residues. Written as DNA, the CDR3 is TGTGCCAGCAGCTTAGAGGGACAGGGGTATGAAAAACTGTTTTTT. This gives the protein CASSLEGQGYEKLFF.

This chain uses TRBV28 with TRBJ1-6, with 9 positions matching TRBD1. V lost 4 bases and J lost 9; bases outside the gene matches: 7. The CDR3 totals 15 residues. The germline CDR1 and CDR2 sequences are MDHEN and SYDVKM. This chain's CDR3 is CASSSRTGVGSPLHF. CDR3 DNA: TGTGCCAGCAGTTCGAGGACAGGGGTGGGTTCACCCCTCCACTTT.

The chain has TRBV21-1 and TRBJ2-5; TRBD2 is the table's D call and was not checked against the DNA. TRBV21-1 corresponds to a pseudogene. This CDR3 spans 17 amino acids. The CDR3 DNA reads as TGTGCCAGCAGCTTGAACCTAGTCGCAGCGGAGAAAGAGACCCAGTACTTC. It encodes CASSLNLVAAEKETQYF.

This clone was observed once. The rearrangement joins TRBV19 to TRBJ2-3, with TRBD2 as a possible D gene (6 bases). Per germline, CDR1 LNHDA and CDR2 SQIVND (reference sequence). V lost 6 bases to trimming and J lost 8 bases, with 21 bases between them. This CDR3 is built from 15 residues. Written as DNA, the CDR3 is TGTGCCAGTAGCCGGGAGCCAGCCTTGATTGGTACGCAGTATTTT. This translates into CASSREPALIGTQYF. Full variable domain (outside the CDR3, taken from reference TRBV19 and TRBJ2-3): DGGITQSPKYLFRKEGQNVTLSCEQNLNHDAMYWYRQDPGQGLRLIYYSQIVNDFQKGDIAEGYSVSREKKESFPLTVTSAQKNPTAFYLCASSREPALIGTQYFGPGTRLTVL.

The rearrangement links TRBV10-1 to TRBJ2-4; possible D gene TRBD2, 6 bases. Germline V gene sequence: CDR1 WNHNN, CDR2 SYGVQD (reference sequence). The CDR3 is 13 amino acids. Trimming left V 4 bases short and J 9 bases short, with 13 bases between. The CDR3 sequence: CASSASAVGIQYF. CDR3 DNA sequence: TGCGCCAGCAGTGCTAGCGCTGTAGGCATTCAGTACTTC.

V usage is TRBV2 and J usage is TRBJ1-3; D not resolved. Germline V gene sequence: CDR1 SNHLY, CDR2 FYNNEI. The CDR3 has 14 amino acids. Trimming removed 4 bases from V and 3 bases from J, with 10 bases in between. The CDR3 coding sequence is TGTGCCAGCAGTGTTTGGAGGAGTGGAAACACCATATATTTT. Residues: CASSVWRSGNTIYF. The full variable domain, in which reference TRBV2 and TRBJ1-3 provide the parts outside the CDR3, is EPEVTQTPSHQVTQMGQEVILRCVPISNHLYFYWYRQILGQKVEFLVSFYNNEISEKSEIFDDQFSVERPDGSNFTLKIRSTKLEDSAMYFCASSVWRSGNTIYFGEGSWLTVV.

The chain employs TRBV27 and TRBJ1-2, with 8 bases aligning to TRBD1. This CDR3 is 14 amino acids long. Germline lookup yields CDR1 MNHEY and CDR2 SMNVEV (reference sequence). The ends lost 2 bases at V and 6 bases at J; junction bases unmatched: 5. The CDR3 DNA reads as TGTGCCAGCAGTTTAGCAGGGACAGGAAATGGCTACACCTTC. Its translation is CASSLAGTGNGYTF.

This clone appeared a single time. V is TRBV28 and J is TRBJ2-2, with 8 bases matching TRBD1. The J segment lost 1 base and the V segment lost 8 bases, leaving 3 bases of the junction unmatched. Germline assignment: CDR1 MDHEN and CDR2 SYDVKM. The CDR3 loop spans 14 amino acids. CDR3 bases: TGTGCCAGCCAAGGACAGGGGAACACCGGGGAGCTGTTTTTT. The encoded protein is CASQGQGNTGELFF.

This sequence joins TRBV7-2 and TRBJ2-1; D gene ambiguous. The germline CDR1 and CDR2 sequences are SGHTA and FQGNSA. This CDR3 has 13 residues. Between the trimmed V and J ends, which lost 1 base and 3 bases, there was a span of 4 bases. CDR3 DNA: TGTGCCAGCAGCTTAGACTACTACAATGAGCAGTTCTTC. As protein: CASSLDYYNEQFF.